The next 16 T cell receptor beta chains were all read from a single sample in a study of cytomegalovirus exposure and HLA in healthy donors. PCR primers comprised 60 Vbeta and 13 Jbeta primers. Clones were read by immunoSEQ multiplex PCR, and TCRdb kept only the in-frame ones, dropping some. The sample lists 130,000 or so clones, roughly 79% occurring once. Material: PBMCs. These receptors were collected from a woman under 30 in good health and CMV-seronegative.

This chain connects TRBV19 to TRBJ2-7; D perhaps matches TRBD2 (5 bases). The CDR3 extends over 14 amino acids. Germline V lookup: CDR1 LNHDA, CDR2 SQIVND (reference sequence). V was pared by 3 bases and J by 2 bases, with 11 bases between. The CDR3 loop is CASSIQDSAYEQYF. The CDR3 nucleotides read TGTGCCAGTAGTATTCAGGACTCCGCCTACGAGCAGTACTTC.

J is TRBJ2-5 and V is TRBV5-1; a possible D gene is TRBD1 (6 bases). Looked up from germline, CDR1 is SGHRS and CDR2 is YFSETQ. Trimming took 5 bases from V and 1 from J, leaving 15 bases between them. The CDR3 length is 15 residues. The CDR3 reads CASRYDGGSQETQYF. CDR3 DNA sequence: TGCGCCAGCAGGTACGATGGGGGCTCCCAAGAGACCCAGTACTTC.

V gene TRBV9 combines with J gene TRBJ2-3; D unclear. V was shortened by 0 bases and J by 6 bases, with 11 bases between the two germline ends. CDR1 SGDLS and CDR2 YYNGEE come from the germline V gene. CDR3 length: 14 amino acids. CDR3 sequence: CASSVGALRDTQYF. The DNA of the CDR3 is TGTGCCAGCAGCGTAGGTGCACTGAGGGATACGCAGTATTTT.

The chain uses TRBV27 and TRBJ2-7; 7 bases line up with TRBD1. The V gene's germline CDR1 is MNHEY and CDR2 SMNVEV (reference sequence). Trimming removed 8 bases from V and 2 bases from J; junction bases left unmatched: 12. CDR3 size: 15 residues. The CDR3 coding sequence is TGTGCCAGCGGACGGGGACAGTTCTATACCTACGAGCAGTACTTC. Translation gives CASGRGQFYTYEQYF.

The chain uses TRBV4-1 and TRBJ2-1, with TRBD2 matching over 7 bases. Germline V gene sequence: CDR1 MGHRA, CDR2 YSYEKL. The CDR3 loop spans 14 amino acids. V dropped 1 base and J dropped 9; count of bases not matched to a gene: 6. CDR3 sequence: CASSQGAGWVEQFF. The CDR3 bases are TGCGCCAGCAGCCAAGGAGCGGGATGGGTTGAGCAGTTCTTC.

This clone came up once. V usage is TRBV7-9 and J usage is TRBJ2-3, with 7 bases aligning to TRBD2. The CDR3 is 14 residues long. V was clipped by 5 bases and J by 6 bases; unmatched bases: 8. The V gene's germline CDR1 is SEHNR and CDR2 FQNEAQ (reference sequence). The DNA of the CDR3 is TGTGCCAGCAGCCCGCGGACTAGTGCGGATACGCAGTATTTT. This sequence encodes CASSPRTSADTQYF.

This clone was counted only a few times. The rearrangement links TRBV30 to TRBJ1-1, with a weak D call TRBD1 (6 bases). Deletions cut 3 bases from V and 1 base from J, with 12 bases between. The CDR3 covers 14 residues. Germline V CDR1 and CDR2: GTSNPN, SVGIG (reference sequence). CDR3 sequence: CAWRRGAGNTEAFF. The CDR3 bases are TGTGCCTGGAGACGGGGGGCCGGGAACACTGAAGCTTTCTTT.

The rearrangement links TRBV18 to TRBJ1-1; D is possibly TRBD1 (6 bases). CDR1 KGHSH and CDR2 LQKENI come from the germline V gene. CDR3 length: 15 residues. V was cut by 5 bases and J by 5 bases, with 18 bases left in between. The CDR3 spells CASSSIGGEGTEAFF. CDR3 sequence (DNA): TGTGCCAGCTCATCCATAGGGGGGGAGGGAACTGAAGCTTTCTTT. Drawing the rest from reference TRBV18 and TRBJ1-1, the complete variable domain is NAGVMQNPRHLVRRRGQEARLRCSPMKGHSHVYWYRQLPEEGLKFMVYLQKENIIDESGMPKERFSAEFPKEGPSILRIQQVVRGDSAAYFCASSSIGGEGTEAFFGQGTRLTVV.

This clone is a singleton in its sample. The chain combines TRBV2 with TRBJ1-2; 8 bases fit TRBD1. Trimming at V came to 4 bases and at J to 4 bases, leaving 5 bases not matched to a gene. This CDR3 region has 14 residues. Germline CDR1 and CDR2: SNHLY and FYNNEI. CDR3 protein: CASSAGTGFYGYTF. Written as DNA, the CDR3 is TGTGCCAGCAGTGCTGGGACAGGCTTCTATGGCTACACCTTC. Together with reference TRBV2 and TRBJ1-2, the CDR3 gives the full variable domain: EPEVTQTPSHQVTQMGQEVILRCVPISNHLYFYWYRQILGQKVEFLVSFYNNEISEKSEIFDDQFSVERPDGSNFTLKIRSTKLEDSAMYFCASSAGTGFYGYTFGSGTRLTVV.

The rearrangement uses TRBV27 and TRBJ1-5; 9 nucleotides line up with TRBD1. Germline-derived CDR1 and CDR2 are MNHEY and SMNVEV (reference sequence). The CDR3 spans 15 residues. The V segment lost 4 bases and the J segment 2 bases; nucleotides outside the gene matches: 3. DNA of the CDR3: TGTGCCAGCAGTTACGGGACAGGGCGCAATCAGCCCCAGCATTTT. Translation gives CASSYGTGRNQPQHF.

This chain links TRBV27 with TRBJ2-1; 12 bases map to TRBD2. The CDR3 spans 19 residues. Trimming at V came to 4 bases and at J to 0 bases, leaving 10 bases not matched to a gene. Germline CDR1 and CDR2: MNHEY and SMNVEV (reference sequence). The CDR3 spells CASSSRLAGASSSYNEQFF. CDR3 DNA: TGTGCCAGCAGTTCCCGACTAGCGGGAGCCTCCAGCTCCTACAATGAGCAGTTCTTC.

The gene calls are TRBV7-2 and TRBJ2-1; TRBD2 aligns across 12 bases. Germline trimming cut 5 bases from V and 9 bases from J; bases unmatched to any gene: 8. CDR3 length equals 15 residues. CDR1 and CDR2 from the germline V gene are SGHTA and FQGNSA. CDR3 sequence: CASSTLLAGGIEQFF. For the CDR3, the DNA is TGTGCCAGCAGCACCCTACTAGCGGGAGGCATTGAGCAGTTCTTC.

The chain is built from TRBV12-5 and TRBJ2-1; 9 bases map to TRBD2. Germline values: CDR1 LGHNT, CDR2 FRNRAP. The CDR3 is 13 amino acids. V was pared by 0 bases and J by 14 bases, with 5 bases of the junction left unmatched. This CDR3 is CASGLVQRGEEFF. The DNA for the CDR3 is TGTGCTAGTGGTTTGGTACAGCGGGGGGAGGAGTTCTTC. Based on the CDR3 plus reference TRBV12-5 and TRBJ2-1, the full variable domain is DARVTQTPRHKVTEMGQEVTMRCQPILGHNTVFWYRQTMMQGLELLAYFRNRAPLDDSGMPKDRFSAEMPDATLATLKIQPSEPRDSAVYFCASGLVQRGEEFFGPGTRLTVL.

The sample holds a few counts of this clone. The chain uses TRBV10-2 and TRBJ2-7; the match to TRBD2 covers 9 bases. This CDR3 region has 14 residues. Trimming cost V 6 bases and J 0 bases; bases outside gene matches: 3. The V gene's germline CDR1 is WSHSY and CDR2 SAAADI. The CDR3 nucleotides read TGCGCCAGCAGCCCGACTAGCGGCTCCTACGAGCAGTACTTC. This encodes CASSPTSGSYEQYF.

In DNA form, the CDR3 reads TGCGCCAGCAGCTTGGCCGGGGGAGTTAACACCGGGGAGCTGTTTTTT. As protein: CASSLAGGVNTGELFF. The chain links TRBV5-1 to TRBJ2-2; weak D call: TRBD2 (6 bases). The ends were cut back, 0 bases at V and 2 bases at J, with 11 bases in the middle. The CDR3 is 16 residues long. In germline, CDR1 is SGHRS, CDR2 YFSETQ.

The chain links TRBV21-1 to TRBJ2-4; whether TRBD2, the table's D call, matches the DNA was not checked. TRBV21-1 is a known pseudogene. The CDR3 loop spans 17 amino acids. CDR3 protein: CASSKGIRDLAKNIQYF. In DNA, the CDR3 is TGTGCCAGCAGCAAAGGGATCCGGGATCTAGCCAAAAACATTCAGTACTTC.